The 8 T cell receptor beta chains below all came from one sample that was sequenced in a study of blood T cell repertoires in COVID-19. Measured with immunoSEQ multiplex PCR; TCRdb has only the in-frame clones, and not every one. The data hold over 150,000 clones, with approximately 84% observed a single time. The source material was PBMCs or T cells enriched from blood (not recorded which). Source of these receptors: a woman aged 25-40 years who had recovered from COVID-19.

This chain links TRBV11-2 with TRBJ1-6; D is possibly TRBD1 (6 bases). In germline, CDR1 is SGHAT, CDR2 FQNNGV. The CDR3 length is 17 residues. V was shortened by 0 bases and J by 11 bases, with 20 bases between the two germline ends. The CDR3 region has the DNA TGTGCCAGCAGCTTAGAGGACAGTGATGTTTACCCAACACCCCTCCACTTT. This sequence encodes CASSLEDSDVYPTPLHF.

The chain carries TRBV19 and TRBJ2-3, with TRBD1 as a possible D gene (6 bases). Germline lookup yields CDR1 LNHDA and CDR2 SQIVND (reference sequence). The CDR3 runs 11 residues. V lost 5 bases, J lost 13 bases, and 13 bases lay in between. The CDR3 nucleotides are TGTGCCAGTAGTCAGGGGCGGACGGAGTATTTT. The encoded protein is CASSQGRTEYF.

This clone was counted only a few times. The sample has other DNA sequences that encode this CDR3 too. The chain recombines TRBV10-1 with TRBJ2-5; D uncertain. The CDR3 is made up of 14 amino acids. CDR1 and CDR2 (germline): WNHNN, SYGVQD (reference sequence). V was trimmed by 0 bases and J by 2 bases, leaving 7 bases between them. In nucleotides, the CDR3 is TGCGCCAGCAGTGAGTCGGCAGGACAAGAGACCCAGTACTTC. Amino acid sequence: CASSESAGQETQYF.

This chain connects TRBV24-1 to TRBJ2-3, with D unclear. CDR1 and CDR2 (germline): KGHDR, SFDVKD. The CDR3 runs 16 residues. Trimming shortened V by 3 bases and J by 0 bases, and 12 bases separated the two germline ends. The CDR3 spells CATSDLRFASTDTQYF. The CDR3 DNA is TGTGCCACCAGTGATCTGCGATTCGCTAGCACAGATACGCAGTATTTT.

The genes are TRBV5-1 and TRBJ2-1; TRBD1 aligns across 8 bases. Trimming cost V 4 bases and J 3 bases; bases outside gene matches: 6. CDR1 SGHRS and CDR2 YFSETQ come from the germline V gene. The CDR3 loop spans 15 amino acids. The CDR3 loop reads CASSPDRGSYNEQFF. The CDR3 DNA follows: TGCGCCAGCAGCCCCGACAGGGGAAGCTACAATGAGCAGTTCTTC.

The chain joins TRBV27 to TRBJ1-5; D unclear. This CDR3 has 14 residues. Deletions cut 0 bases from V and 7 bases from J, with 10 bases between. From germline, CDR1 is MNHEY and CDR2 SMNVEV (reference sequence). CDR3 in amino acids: CASSLSRAGQPQHF. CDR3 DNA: TGTGCCAGCAGTTTATCAAGGGCGGGCCAGCCCCAGCATTTT.

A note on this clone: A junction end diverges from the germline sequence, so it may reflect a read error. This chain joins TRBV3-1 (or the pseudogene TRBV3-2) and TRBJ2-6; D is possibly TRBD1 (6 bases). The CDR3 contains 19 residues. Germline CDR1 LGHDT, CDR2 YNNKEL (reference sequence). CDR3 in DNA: TGTGCCAGCACCCAACCCAGTGACAGGCTGAAATCTGGGGCCAACGTCCTGACTTTC. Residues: CASTQPSDRLKSGANVLTF.

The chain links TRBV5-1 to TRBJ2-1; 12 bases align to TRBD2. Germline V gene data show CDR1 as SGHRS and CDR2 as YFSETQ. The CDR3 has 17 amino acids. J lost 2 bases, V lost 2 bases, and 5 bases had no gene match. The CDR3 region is CASSFARTSGTYNEQFF. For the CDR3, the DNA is TGCGCCAGCAGCTTCGCCAGGACTAGCGGGACCTACAATGAGCAGTTCTTC. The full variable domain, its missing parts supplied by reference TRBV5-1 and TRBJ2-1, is KAGVTQTPRYLIKTRGQQVTLSCSPISGHRSVSWYQQTPGQGLQFLFEYFSETQRNKGNFPGRFSGRQFSNSRSEMNVSTLELGDSALYLCASSFARTSGTYNEQFFGPGTRLTVL.